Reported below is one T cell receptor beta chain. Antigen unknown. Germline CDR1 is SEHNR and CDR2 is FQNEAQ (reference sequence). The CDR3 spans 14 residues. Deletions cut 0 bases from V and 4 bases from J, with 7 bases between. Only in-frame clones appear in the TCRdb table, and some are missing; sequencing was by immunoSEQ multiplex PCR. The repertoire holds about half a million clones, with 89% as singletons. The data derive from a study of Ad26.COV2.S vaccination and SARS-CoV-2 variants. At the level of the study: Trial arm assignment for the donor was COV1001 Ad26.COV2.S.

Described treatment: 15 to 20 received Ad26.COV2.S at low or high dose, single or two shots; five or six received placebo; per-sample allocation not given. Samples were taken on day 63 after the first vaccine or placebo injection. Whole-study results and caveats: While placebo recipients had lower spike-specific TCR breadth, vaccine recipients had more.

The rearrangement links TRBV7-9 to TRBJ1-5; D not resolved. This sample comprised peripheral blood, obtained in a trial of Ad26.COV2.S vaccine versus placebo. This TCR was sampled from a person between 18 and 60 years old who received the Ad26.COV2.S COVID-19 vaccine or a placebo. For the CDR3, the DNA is TGTGCCAGCAGCTTAGCCCCACAAAATCAGCCCCAGCATTTT. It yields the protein CASSLAPQNQPQHF.